These 9 T cell receptor beta chains came from one sample sequenced in a study of blood T cell repertoires in COVID-19. Sequenced by immunoSEQ multiplex PCR; TCRdb stores in-frame clones only, minus some. In the table there are over 7,500 clones, approximately 78% of which are singletons. Material: peripheral blood. These receptors were obtained from a man aged 55 to 70 with active COVID-19.

The rearrangement uses TRBV19 and TRBJ2-2, with D possibly TRBD1 on 6 matching bases. V was trimmed by 5 bases and J by 4 bases, leaving 11 bases between them. This CDR3 is built from 14 residues. CDR1 LNHDA and CDR2 SQIVND come from the germline V gene (reference sequence). CDR3 sequence: CASSGQTTTGELFF. The CDR3 DNA sequence: TGTGCCAGTAGTGGACAGACAACCACCGGGGAGCTGTTTTTT.

The chain couples TRBV28 to TRBJ2-7, with 7 bases fitting TRBD1. CDR1 is MDHEN and CDR2 is SYDVKM in the germline V gene. Trimming at V came to 4 bases and at J to 4 bases, leaving 7 bases not matched to a gene. The CDR3 has 14 residues. This chain's CDR3 is CASSSWDSTYEQYF. DNA of the CDR3: TGTGCCAGCAGTTCCTGGGACAGCACTTACGAGCAGTACTTC.

The chain has TRBV19 and TRBJ2-3; 12 bases map to TRBD2. Per the germline V gene, CDR1 is LNHDA and CDR2 is SQIVND (reference sequence). The CDR3 runs 17 residues. J gave up 6 bases and V 3 bases, and 10 bases lay outside the gene matches. CDR3 sequence: CASSMDLAGGPIDTQYF. CDR3 bases: TGTGCCAGTAGTATGGATCTAGCGGGAGGGCCTATTGATACGCAGTATTTT. Supplemented by reference TRBV19 and TRBJ2-3, the full variable domain reads DGGITQSPKYLFRKEGQNVTLSCEQNLNHDAMYWYRQDPGQGLRLIYYSQIVNDFQKGDIAEGYSVSREKKESFPLTVTSAQKNPTAFYLCASSMDLAGGPIDTQYFGPGTRLTVL.

This rearrangement joins TRBV11-3 to TRBJ2-1, with 15 positions matching TRBD2. V was clipped by 2 bases and J by 8 bases; unmatched bases: 4. The germline V gene has CDR1 SGHNT and CDR2 YENEEA. CDR3 length: 16 amino acids. The CDR3 spells CASSLIGLAGGDEQFF. As DNA, the CDR3 is TGTGCCAGCAGCTTAATAGGACTAGCGGGGGGGGATGAGCAGTTCTTC.

The chain employs TRBV5-4 and TRBJ2-2, with 10 bases aligning to TRBD2. After removal of 1 base from V and 8 bases from J, the junction contained 5 bases not matched to a gene. The CDR3 totals 15 residues. Germline CDR1 SGHNT, CDR2 YYREEE (reference sequence). This chain's CDR3 is CASSLQLAGAGELFF. CDR3 bases: TGTGCCAGCAGCTTGCAGCTAGCGGGGGCTGGGGAGCTGTTTTTT.

The chain recombines TRBV10-3 with TRBJ2-7; D is ambiguous. Germline lookup yields CDR1 ENHRY and CDR2 SYGVKD. The CDR3 consists of 13 residues. Deletions cut 9 bases from V and 2 bases from J, with 14 bases between. CDR3 bases: TGTGCCATTTGTAACGATCGGGCCTACGAGCAGTACTTC. Its protein is CAICNDRAYEQYF.

This chain links TRBV6-5 with TRBJ1-1; TRBD1 is a possible D gene (6 bases). The CDR3 totals 14 residues. From germline, CDR1 is MNHEY and CDR2 SVGAGI. V shed 6 bases and J shed 1 base, with 12 bases lying between them. The CDR3 bases are TGTGCCAGCAGCGGACAGAACAAGAACACTGAAGCTTTCTTT. It yields the protein CASSGQNKNTEAFF.

The rearrangement links TRBV4-3 to TRBJ2-1, with D possibly being TRBD2 (5 bases). The CDR3 contains 15 residues. V lost 3 bases and J 8 bases, leaving 17 bases between the germline ends. Germline CDR1 and CDR2: LGHNA and YSLEER. CDR3: CASSHERTRVDEQFF. The DNA for the CDR3 is TGCGCCAGCAGCCACGAAAGAACTAGAGTCGATGAGCAGTTCTTC.

This chain uses TRBV28 with TRBJ1-4; TRBD1 matches at 8 bases. This CDR3 region has 15 residues. The junction had 6 bases not matched to a gene; V was cut back by 2 bases and J by 7 bases. Germline-derived CDR1 and CDR2 are MDHEN and SYDVKM. In DNA, the CDR3 is TGTGCCAGCAGTTTAGCAACAGGGGGAGCTGAAAAACTGTTTTTT. Translation gives CASSLATGGAEKLFF.